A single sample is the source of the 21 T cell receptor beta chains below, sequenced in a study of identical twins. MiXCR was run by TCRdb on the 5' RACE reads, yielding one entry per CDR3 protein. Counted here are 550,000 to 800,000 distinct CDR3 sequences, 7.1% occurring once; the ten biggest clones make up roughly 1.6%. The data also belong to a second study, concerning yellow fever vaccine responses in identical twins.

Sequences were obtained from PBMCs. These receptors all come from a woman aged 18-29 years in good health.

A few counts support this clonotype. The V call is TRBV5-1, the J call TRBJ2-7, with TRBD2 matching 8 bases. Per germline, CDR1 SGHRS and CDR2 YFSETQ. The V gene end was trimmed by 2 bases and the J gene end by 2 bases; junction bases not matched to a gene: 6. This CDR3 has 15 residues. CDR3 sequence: CASSFDGTRAYEQYF. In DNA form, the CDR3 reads TGCGCCAGCAGCTTTGATGGGACTAGGGCCTACGAGCAGTACTTC.

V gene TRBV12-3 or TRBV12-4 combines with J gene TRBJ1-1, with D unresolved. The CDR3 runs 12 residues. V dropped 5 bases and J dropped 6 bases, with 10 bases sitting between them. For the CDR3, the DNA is TGTGCCAGCAGTCACAAGGGAGCTGAAGCTTTCTTT. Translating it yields CASSHKGAEAFF.

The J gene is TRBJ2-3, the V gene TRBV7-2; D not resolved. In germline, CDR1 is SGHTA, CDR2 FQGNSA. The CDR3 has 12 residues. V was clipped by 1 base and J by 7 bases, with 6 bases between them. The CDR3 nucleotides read TGTGCCAGCAGCTTAGAGGGTTATACGCAGTATTTT. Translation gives CASSLEGYTQYF.

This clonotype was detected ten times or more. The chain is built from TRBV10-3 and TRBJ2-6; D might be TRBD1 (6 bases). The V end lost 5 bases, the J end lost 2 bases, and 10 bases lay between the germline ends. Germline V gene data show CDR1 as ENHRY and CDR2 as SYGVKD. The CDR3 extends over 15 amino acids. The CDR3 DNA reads TGTGCCATCAGTCAAAACAGGGCTGGGGCCAACGTCCTGACTTTC. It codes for CAISQNRAGANVLTF.

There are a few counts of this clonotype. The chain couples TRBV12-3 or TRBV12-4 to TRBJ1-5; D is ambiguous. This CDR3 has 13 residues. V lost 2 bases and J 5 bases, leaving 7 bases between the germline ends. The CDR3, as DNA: TGTGCCAGCAGTTTAATCGGTCATCAGCCCCAGCATTTT. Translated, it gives CASSLIGHQPQHF.

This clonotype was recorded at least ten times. CDR3 amino acids: CSVGAKGVADTQYF. CDR3 bases: TGCAGCGTTGGGGCAAAAGGAGTTGCAGATACGCAGTATTTT. The chain uses TRBV29-1 and TRBJ2-3, with no clear D. The CDR3 runs to 14 residues. Germline lookup yields CDR1 SQVTM and CDR2 ANQGSEA. V dropped 4 bases and J dropped 4 bases, with 15 bases sitting between them.

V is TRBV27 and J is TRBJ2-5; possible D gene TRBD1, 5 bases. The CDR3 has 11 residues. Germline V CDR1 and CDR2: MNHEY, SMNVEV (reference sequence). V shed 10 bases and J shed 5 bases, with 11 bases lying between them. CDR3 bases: TGTGCCACCCTACCAGGGGAGACCCAGTACTTC. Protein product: CATLPGETQYF.

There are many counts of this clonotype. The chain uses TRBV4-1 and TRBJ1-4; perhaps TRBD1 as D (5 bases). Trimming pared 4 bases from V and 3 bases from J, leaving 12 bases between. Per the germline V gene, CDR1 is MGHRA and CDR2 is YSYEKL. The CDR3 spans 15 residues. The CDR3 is CASSLGAQSNEKLFF. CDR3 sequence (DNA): TGCGCCAGCAGCCTAGGGGCTCAGTCTAATGAAAAACTGTTTTTT.

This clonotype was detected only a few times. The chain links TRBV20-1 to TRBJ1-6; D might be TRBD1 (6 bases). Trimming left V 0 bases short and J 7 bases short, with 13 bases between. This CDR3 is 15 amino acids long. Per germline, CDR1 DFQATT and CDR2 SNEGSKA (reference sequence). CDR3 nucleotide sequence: TGCAGTGCTAGAGATCAGAGGGGGGTCAATTCACCCCTCCACTTT. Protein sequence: CSARDQRGVNSPLHF.

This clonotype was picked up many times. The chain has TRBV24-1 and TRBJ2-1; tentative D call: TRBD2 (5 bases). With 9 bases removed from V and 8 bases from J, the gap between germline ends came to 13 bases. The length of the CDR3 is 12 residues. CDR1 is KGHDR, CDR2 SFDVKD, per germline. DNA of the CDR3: TGTGCCACCGGGAGCTACTTGGATGAGCAGTTCTTC. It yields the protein CATGSYLDEQFF.

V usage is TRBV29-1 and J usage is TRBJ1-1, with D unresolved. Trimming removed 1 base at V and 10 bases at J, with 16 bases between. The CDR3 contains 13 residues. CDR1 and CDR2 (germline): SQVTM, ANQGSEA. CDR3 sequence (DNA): TGCAGCGTTGAAGTAGAAGAACGACGTGGAGCTTTCTTT. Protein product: CSVEVEERRGAFF.

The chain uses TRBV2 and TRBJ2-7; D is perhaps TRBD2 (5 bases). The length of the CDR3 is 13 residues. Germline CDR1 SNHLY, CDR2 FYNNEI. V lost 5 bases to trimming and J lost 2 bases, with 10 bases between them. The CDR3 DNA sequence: TGTGCCAGCAGTCGATCCGGGGCCTACGAGCAGTACGTC. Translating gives CASSRSGAYEQYV.

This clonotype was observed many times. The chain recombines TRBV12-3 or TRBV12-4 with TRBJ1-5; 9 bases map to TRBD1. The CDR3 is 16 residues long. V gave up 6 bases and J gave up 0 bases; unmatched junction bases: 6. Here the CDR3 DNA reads TGTGCCAGCAGCCCAGGACAGGGGTATAGCAATCAGCCCCAGCATTTT. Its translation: CASSPGQGYSNQPQHF.

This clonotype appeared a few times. CDR3 sequence reads: CASKMIASSYEQYF. The CDR3 region has the DNA TGTGCCAGCAAGATGATCGCTAGCTCCTACGAGCAGTACTTC. This chain joins TRBV27 and TRBJ2-7, with D unclear. V was cut by 7 bases and J by 0 bases, with 13 bases left in between. CDR3 length: 14 residues. The V gene's germline CDR1 is MNHEY and CDR2 SMNVEV (reference sequence).

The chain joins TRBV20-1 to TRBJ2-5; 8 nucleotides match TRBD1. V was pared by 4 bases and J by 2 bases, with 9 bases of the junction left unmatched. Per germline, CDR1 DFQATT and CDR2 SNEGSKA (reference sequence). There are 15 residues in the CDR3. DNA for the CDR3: TGCAGTGCTATCGGGGTAGGACAGGGTCAAGAGACCCAGTACTTC. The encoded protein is CSAIGVGQGQETQYF.

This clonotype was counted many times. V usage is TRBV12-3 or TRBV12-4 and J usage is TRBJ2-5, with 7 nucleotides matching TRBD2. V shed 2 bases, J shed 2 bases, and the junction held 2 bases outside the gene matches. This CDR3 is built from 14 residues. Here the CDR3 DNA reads TGTGCCAGCAGTTTACGGCGGGGGCAAGAGACCCAGTACTTC. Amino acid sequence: CASSLRRGQETQYF.

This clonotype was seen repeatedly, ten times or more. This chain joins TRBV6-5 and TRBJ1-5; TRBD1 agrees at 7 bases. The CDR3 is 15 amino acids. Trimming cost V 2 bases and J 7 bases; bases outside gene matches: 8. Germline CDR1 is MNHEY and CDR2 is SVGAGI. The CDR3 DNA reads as TGTGCCAGCAGTTACACCTATACAGGGGTACAGCCCCAGCATTTT. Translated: CASSYTYTGVQPQHF.

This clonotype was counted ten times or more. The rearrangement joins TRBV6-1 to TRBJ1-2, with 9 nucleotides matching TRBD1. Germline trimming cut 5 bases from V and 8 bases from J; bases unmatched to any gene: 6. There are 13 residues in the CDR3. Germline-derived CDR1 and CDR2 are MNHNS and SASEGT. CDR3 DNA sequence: TGTGCCAGCAGTCCGACAGGGGGTGGAGGCTACACCTTC. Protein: CASSPTGGGGYTF.

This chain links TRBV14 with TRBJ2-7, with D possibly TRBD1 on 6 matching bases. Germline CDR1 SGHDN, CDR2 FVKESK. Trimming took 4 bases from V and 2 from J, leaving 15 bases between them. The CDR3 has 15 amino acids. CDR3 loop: CASSPPWGRPYEQYF. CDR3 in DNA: TGTGCCAGCAGCCCCCCATGGGGGCGTCCCTACGAGCAGTACTTC.

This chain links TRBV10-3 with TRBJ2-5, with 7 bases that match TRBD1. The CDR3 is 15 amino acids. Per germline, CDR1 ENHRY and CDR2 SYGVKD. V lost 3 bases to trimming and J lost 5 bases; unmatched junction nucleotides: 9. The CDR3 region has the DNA TGTGCCATCAGTGATCTAACAGGGGCCGCGGAGACCCAGTACTTC. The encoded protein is CAISDLTGAAETQYF.

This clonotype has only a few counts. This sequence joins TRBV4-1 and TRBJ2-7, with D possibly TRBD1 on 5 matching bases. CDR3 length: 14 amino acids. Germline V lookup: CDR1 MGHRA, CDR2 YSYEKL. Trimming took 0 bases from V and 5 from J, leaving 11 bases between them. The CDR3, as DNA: TGCGCCAGCAGCCAAGATTGGGCCAGGGACGAGCAGTACTTC. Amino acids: CASSQDWARDEQYF.